These T cell receptor beta chains were read from a single sample in a study of pediatric ulcerative colitis. Some clones are missing from TCRdb's copy, which holds only in-frame ones; the method was immunoSEQ multiplex PCR. Of roughly 45,000 clones listed, under 80% are singletons. What was sequenced was gut tissue. Receptors were obtained from a girl aged 5-17 years with moderate ulcerative colitis. Both conserved end residues are part of each CDR3. The D gene is left open where the match is weak. Clone sizes are given selectively: once, few, many, or a class where the clone is expanded.

>TRBV10-3|TRBD2|TRBJ2-1|-
CAISERGLAGRDEQFF
TGTGCCATCAGTGAGAGAGGACTAGCCGGGCGGGATGAGCAGTTCTTC
>TRBV6-1|TRBD1|TRBJ2-7|-
CASSEAPLGRDRGYEQYF
TGTGCCAGCAGTGAAGCTCCCTTAGGGAGGGACAGGGGCTACGAGCAGTACTTC
>TRBV7-9|TRBD2|TRBJ2-7|-
CASSSGLAETREQYF
TGTGCCAGCAGCTCCGGACTAGCGGAAACCCGCGAGCAGTACTTC
>TRBV5-4|-|TRBJ2-7|-
CASSSRTQGYEQYF
TGTGCCAGCAGCTCCCGGACGCAGGGTTACGAGCAGTACTTC
>TRBV19|-|TRBJ2-1|-
CASSTIGPAPFNYNEQFF
TGTGCCAGTAGTACAATTGGGCCCGCCCCTTTTAACTACAATGAGCAGTTCTTC
>TRBV6-1|TRBD1|TRBJ1-5|few
CASRTGVRNQPQHF
TGTGCCAGCAGGACAGGGGTACGCAATCAGCCCCAGCATTTT
>TRBV30|-|TRBJ2-1|-
CAWTTLPSEYYNEQFF
TGTGCCTGGACTACACTACCCTCCGAGTACTACAATGAGCAGTTCTTC
>TRBV9|TRBD2|TRBJ2-3|-
CASSLAGTDTQYF
TGTGCCAGCAGCCTAGCGGGCACAGATACGCAGTATTTT
>TRBV2|TRBD1|TRBJ1-4|-
CASSVQGAREKLFF
TGTGCCAGCAGTGTACAGGGGGCGAGGGAAAAACTGTTTTTT
>TRBV6-1|-|TRBJ2-5|-
CASSDDTETQYF
TGTGCCAGCAGTGATGACACGGAGACCCAGTACTTC
>TRBV4-1|-|TRBJ1-2|-
CASSQGSTFYGYTF
TGCGCCAGCAGCCAAGGGTCCACTTTTTATGGCTACACCTTC
>TRBV7-6|TRBD1|TRBJ1-1|-
CASSPHPGTGRGRDTEAFF
TGTGCCAGCAGCCCTCATCCCGGGACAGGGAGGGGAAGGGACACTGAAGCTTTCTTT
>TRBV19|-|TRBJ2-7|-
CASSISVGGEQYF
TGTGCCAGTAGTATTTCTGTGGGGGGAGAGCAGTACTTC
>TRBV5-1|-|TRBJ2-7|-
CASSPQSRSSYEQYF
TGCGCCAGCAGCCCACAGTCTCGGAGCTCCTACGAGCAGTACTTC
>TRBV7-9|-|TRBJ2-7|-
CASSPLAYEQYF
TGTGCGAGCAGCCCACTAGCCTACGAGCAGTACTTC
>TRBV18|TRBD1|TRBJ2-7|-
CASSPWTGYEQYF
TGTGCCAGCTCACCATGGACAGGGTACGAGCAGTACTTC
>TRBV5-1|TRBD1|TRBJ2-7|few
CASSFTGVNPYEQYF
TGCGCCAGCAGCTTCACAGGGGTGAACCCCTACGAGCAGTACTTC
>TRBV11-1|-|TRBJ1-4|once
CASSPHRATNEKLFF
TGTGCCAGCAGCCCACACAGAGCAACTAATGAAAAACTGTTTTTT
>TRBV15|-|TRBJ1-5|-
CATSLRSSNNQPQHF
TGTGCCACCTCTCTCCGAAGCAGTAACAATCAGCCCCAGCATTTT
>TRBV11-3|-|TRBJ2-3|-
CASSLEGVASDTQYF
TGTGCCAGCAGCTTAGAGGGGGTAGCGTCAGATACGCAGTATTTT
>TRBV7-9|-|TRBJ1-4|once
CASSFSGFPTNEKLFF
TGTGCCAGCAGCTTTTCAGGGTTTCCAACTAATGAAAAACTGTTTTTT
>TRBV29-1|TRBD1|TRBJ2-7|-
CSVGGTVYEQYF
TGCAGCGTTGGGGGGACAGTCTACGAGCAGTACTTC
>TRBV6-4|-|TRBJ2-2|once
CASSEWGNGELFF
TGTGCCAGCAGTGAATGGGGAAACGGGGAGCTGTTTTTT
>TRBV27|-|TRBJ1-1|-
CASSLRTEPNTEAFF
TGTGCCAGCAGCCTCCGGACAGAGCCGAACACTGAAGCTTTCTTT
>TRBV29-1|-|TRBJ2-7|-
CSVDRGYEQYF
TGCAGCGTCGATAGGGGGTACGAGCAGTACTTC
>TRBV5-1|-|TRBJ2-3|-
CASSSERSTDTQYF
TGCGCCAGCAGCTCCGAGAGGAGCACAGATACGCAGTATTTT
>TRBV11-3|-|TRBJ1-3|-
CASSNDRAGNTIYF
TGTGCCAGCAGCAATGACAGAGCTGGAAACACCATATATTTT
>TRBV11-2|TRBD2|TRBJ2-3|-
CASSLSSGKQYF
TGTGCCAGCAGCTTAAGTAGCGGGAAGCAGTATTTT
>TRBV30|TRBD1|TRBJ1-2|-
CAWRGGDRGNYGYTF
TGTGCCTGGAGGGGCGGGGACAGGGGGAACTATGGCTACACCTTC
>TRBV7-9|TRBD1|TRBJ2-2|-
CASSLSQGRNTGELFF
TGTGCCAGCAGCTTATCACAGGGGCGGAACACCGGGGAGCTGTTTTTT
>TRBV28|-|TRBJ1-4|-
CASSFAGKGEKLFF
TGTGCCAGCAGTTTTGCAGGGAAGGGGGAAAAACTGTTTTTT
>TRBV1|-|TRBJ1-5|-
CTSPIRTVFSNQPQHF
TGCACCAGCCCCATTCGGACAGTCTTTAGCAATCAGCCCCAGCATTTT
>TRBV18|-|TRBJ1-1|few
CASSPGDDTEAFF
TGTGCCAGCTCACCAGGGGACGACACTGAAGCTTTCTTT
>TRBV27|-|TRBJ2-2|once
CASSFSGLTGELFF
TGTGCCAGCAGTTTCTCTGGACTCACCGGGGAGCTGTTTTTT
>TRBV27|-|TRBJ2-3|-
CASSLGRGADTQYF
TGTGCCAGCAGTTTGGGCAGGGGTGCGGATACGCAGTATTTT
>TRBV15|-|TRBJ2-5|-
CATSTGLIQETQYF
TGTGCCACCAGCACCGGACTAATCCAAGAGACCCAGTACTTC
>TRBV7-2|TRBD1|TRBJ1-2|few
CASSLGTAGAYGYTF
TGTGCCAGCAGCTTGGGGACAGCGGGGGCTTATGGCTACACCTTC
>TRBV6-5|-|TRBJ2-1|-
CASSLNYNEQFF
TGTGCCAGCAGTCTAAACTACAATGAGCAGTTCTTC
>TRBV6-1|TRBD1|TRBJ2-4|-
CASSLGQGNIQYF
TGTGCCAGCAGTCTTGGACAGGGAAACATTCAGTACTTC
>TRBV18|-|TRBJ1-6|-
CASSYTPSRESSPLHF
TGTGCCAGCTCATACACCCCAAGTAGGGAGAGTTCACCCCTCCACTTT
>TRBV6-1|-|TRBJ2-7|-
CASIGAREQYF
TGTGCCAGCATTGGGGCGCGGGAGCAGTACTTC
>TRBV6-5|-|TRBJ2-3|-
CASSYSIRPSTDTQYF
TGTGCCAGCAGTTACTCGATCCGGCCTAGCACAGATACGCAGTATTTT
>TRBV5-1|-|TRBJ2-1|-
CASSLGEVSYNEQFF
TGCGCCAGCAGCCTAGGGGAGGTCTCCTACAATGAGCAGTTCTTC
>TRBV28|TRBD2|TRBJ2-3|-
CASRQTSGSVTQYF
TGTGCCAGCAGGCAGACTAGCGGGAGTGTAACGCAGTATTTT
>TRBV5-1|-|TRBJ2-2|once
CASSRDSSNTGELFF
TGCGCCAGCAGCCGGGACTCCTCGAACACCGGGGAGCTGTTTTTT
>TRBV6-6|-|TRBJ1-5|-
CASSPDGEQPQHF
TGTGCCAGCAGTCCGGACGGAGAGCAGCCCCAGCATTTT
>TRBV19|-|TRBJ2-7|few
CASRPSASYEQYF
TGTGCCAGTAGGCCTTCGGCCTCCTACGAGCAGTACTTC
>TRBV23-1|-|TRBJ2-5|-
CASSPALYQETQYF
TGCGCCAGCAGTCCTGCCTTGTACCAAGAGACCCAGTACTTC